This T cell receptor beta chain stems from a study of T cell responses to AZD1222 COVID-19 vaccine. Study-level points and caveats: Repertoires were obtained solely post-peak T cell response. Vaccine-associated CD4 TCRs ranged over spike, dominating at 160-218 and 743-854. With two AZD1222 doses given, Spike-specific TCR breadth and depth both rose. Clonal diversity may have been underestimated in mostly white British donors.

As regards this clone: Its specificity is unknown.

Method: immunoSEQ multiplex PCR; TCRdb's copy keeps in-frame clones and lacks some. The repertoire holds about 120,000 clones, approximately 94% seen once, with more than 4.5% in the top ten. The CDR3 runs to 13 residues. From germline, CDR1 is GTSNPN and CDR2 SVGIG (reference sequence). The germline V and J ends were trimmed by 3 bases and 5 bases, with 13 bases remaining between them. The source of this sequence is an adult who received the AZD1222 COVID-19 vaccine. This rearrangement joins TRBV30 to TRBJ1-2; no reliable D call. Source: peripheral blood, taken 28 days after the second AZD1222 dose. CDR3 sequence: CAWRRQSGYGYTF. The CDR3 DNA is TGTGCCTGGAGGCGCCAGAGCGGGTATGGCTACACCTTC.